Following are 20 T cell receptor beta chains from one sample sequenced in a study of T cell responses to AZD1222 COVID-19 vaccine (dated by TCRdb to about 2021). The library relied on the immunoSEQ multiplex PCR assay. The source is immuneACCESS, and TCRdb retained only in-frame sequences with V and J called. Part of the clones is not carried over; for the studies checked, unresolved V genes explain less than half of this, and the remainder is unexplained. The sample table contains some 110,000 clones; only one count was recorded for around nine tenths of them. Approximately 3% of the sample belongs to the ten largest clones. In light of the paper, this sample's time point label describes: about 28 days (+/-7) after the second vaccine dose. This specimen's treatment or condition label, per the study, means: meningococcal conjugate vaccine given as trial control. The material was peripheral blood, obtained 28 days after the second dose of the MenACWY control vaccine. The receptors here all came from an adult who received the MenACWY meningococcal vaccine as a control.

J is TRBJ2-1 and V is TRBV30; D remains ambiguous. V gave up 0 bases and J gave up 8 bases, with 5 bases separating them. The CDR3 totals 11 residues. Looked up from germline, CDR1 is GTSNPN and CDR2 is SVGIG (reference sequence). CDR3 loop: CAWSVGDEQFF. The CDR3 DNA reads as TGTGCCTGGAGTGTCGGTGATGAGCAGTTCTTC.

The chain recombines TRBV7-8 with TRBJ1-5; 7 nucleotides align to TRBD1. This CDR3 contains 15 residues. Germline-derived CDR1 and CDR2 are SGHVS and FQNEAQ. The ends lost 7 bases at V and 0 bases at J; junction bases unmatched: 6. As DNA, the CDR3 is TGTGCCAGCACCAGGACAGGATTTAGCAATCAGCCCCAGCATTTT. It codes for CASTRTGFSNQPQHF.

The chain combines TRBV25-1 with TRBJ2-2, with D possibly being TRBD1 (6 bases). The CDR3 is made up of 14 amino acids. Germline V gene sequence: CDR1 MGHDK, CDR2 SYGVNS. Trimming removed 7 bases at V and 0 bases at J, with 9 bases between. The CDR3, as DNA: TGTGCCAGCATTGCAGGGGCGAACACCGGGGAGCTGTTTTTT. Its protein product is CASIAGANTGELFF.

The CDR3 protein is CASSLRDLTYEQYF. The DNA for the CDR3 is TGCGCCAGCAGCCTACGGGACTTGACCTACGAGCAGTACTTC. The V call is TRBV5-1, the J call TRBJ2-7; possibly TRBD2 for D (6 bases). Germline CDR1 reads SGHRS; CDR2 reads YFSETQ. The CDR3 runs 14 residues. V was trimmed by 4 bases and J by 2 bases, leaving 13 bases between them.

The CDR3 loop reads CASSVDGNYGYTF. The CDR3 DNA follows: TGTGCCAGCAGCGTGGATGGGAACTATGGCTACACCTTC. The genes are TRBV9 and TRBJ1-2; D is ambiguous. Germline loops: CDR1 SGDLS, CDR2 YYNGEE. Trimming cost V 2 bases and J 2 bases, with 7 bases left between them. The CDR3 extends over 13 amino acids.

This chain uses TRBV24-1 with TRBJ1-2; 7 bases line up with TRBD1. CDR1 and CDR2 from the germline V gene are KGHDR and SFDVKD. This CDR3 region has 16 residues. The ends lost 4 bases at V and 0 bases at J; junction bases unmatched: 7. The CDR3 sequence: CATSENPGTANYGYTF. CDR3 DNA sequence: TGTGCCACCAGTGAAAATCCCGGGACAGCTAACTATGGCTACACCTTC.

The rearrangement links TRBV5-5 to TRBJ2-2; D gene unclear. Looked up from germline, CDR1 is SGHKS and CDR2 is YYEKEE (reference sequence). V was pared by 3 bases and J by 7 bases, with 10 bases between. The CDR3 loop spans 13 amino acids. The CDR3 protein is CASSWGYGGELFF. The CDR3, as DNA: TGTGCCAGCAGCTGGGGATATGGCGGGGAGCTGTTTTTT.

The V gene is TRBV24-1, the J gene TRBJ2-1, with TRBD2 matching 13 bases. The CDR3 is 18 amino acids. Germline V CDR1 and CDR2: KGHDR, SFDVKD. V gave up 5 bases and J gave up 6 bases; unmatched junction bases: 12. CDR3 sequence: CATSGPLGTSGGANEQFF. CDR3 nucleotides: TGTGCCACCAGTGGGCCATTGGGTACTAGCGGGGGGGCCAATGAGCAGTTCTTC.

The chain joins TRBV7-2 to TRBJ2-1; 9 positions agree with TRBD1. The ends lost 7 bases at V and 7 bases at J; junction bases unmatched: 11. CDR3 length: 15 amino acids. Germline assignment: CDR1 SGHTA and CDR2 FQGNSA. The CDR3 is CASNPRDRAGNEQFF. Written as DNA, the CDR3 is TGTGCCAGCAACCCCCGGGACAGGGCAGGAAATGAGCAGTTCTTC.

The chain couples TRBV18 to TRBJ2-2; 12 nucleotides agree with TRBD1. Trimming cost V 0 bases and J 1 base; bases outside gene matches: 3. Per the germline V gene, CDR1 is KGHSH and CDR2 is LQKENI. The CDR3 has 18 residues. This chain's CDR3 is CASSPPGQGALNTGELFF. CDR3 bases: TGTGCCAGCTCACCACCGGGACAGGGGGCATTGAACACCGGGGAGCTGTTTTTT.

The genes are TRBV5-1 and TRBJ2-2; D is unclear. There are 14 residues in the CDR3. The V gene lost 0 bases and the J gene lost 6 bases, with 9 bases spanning the gap. Germline CDR1 SGHRS, CDR2 YFSETQ. The CDR3 reads CASSLEPTAGELFF. The CDR3, as DNA: TGCGCCAGCAGCTTGGAACCTACGGCCGGGGAGCTGTTTTTT. The full variable domain, in which reference TRBV5-1 and TRBJ2-2 provide the parts outside the CDR3, is KAGVTQTPRYLIKTRGQQVTLSCSPISGHRSVSWYQQTPGQGLQFLFEYFSETQRNKGNFPGRFSGRQFSNSRSEMNVSTLELGDSALYLCASSLEPTAGELFFGEGSRLTVL.

This chain connects TRBV2 to TRBJ2-1; the D gene is possibly TRBD2 (7 bases). The CDR3 consists of 14 residues. Germline loops: CDR1 SNHLY, CDR2 FYNNEI. V was trimmed by 3 bases and J by 4 bases, leaving 10 bases between them. CDR3 residues: CASSERGQYNEQFF. The CDR3 DNA is TGTGCCAGCAGTGAGCGGGGGCAATACAATGAGCAGTTCTTC. Using reference TRBV2 and TRBJ2-1 for the parts outside the CDR3, the full variable domain is EPEVTQTPSHQVTQMGQEVILRCVPISNHLYFYWYRQILGQKVEFLVSFYNNEISEKSEIFDDQFSVERPDGSNFTLKIRSTKLEDSAMYFCASSERGQYNEQFFGPGTRLTVL.

The gene calls are TRBV7-2 and TRBJ1-3, with 7 nucleotides matching TRBD1. The CDR3 has 13 amino acids. With 8 bases clipped from V and 7 bases from J, the junction kept 8 bases outside the gene matches. In germline, CDR1 is SGHTA, CDR2 FQGNSA. In nucleotides, the CDR3 is TGTGCCAGCGGCAGGGGGTTAGGGAACACCATATATTTT. It is translated as CASGRGLGNTIYF. The full variable domain, rest sourced from reference TRBV7-2 and TRBJ1-3, is GAGVSQSPSNKVTEKGKDVELRCDPISGHTALYWYRQSLGQGLEFLIYFQGNSAPDKSGLPSDRFSAERTGGSVSTLTIQRTQQEDSAVYLCASGRGLGNTIYFGEGSWLTVV.

The chain carries TRBV15 and TRBJ1-5; unclear D gene. The V gene's germline CDR1 is LNHNV and CDR2 YYDKDF (reference sequence). The germline V and J ends were trimmed by 6 bases and 4 bases, with 13 bases remaining between them. The CDR3 has 14 residues. CDR3 sequence reads: CATRPNTQNQPQHF. The DNA for the CDR3 is TGTGCCACCAGGCCCAATACTCAGAATCAGCCCCAGCATTTT.

This clone has only a few counts. This chain connects TRBV29-1 to TRBJ2-7; D is tentatively TRBD1 or TRBD2 (5 bases each). The CDR3 is made up of 14 amino acids. The germline V and J ends were trimmed by 5 bases and 0 bases, with 14 bases remaining between them. Germline lookup yields CDR1 SQVTM and CDR2 ANQGSEA. CDR3 DNA sequence: TGCAGCGTTTCCGGGACGTCGAGCTCCTACGAGCAGTACTTC. This encodes CSVSGTSSSYEQYF.

This clone is a singleton in its sample. The chain is built from TRBV5-1 and TRBJ2-3, with D hard to call. V was shortened by 5 bases and J by 0 bases, with 22 bases between the two germline ends. This CDR3 has 18 amino acids. Germline-derived CDR1 and CDR2 are SGHRS and YFSETQ. CDR3 coding DNA: TGCGCCAGCAGAAGTCCCTTTAACGGGCAAACTAGCACAGATACGCAGTATTTT. Translating gives CASRSPFNGQTSTDTQYF. The full variable domain, rest sourced from reference TRBV5-1 and TRBJ2-3, is KAGVTQTPRYLIKTRGQQVTLSCSPISGHRSVSWYQQTPGQGLQFLFEYFSETQRNKGNFPGRFSGRQFSNSRSEMNVSTLELGDSALYLCASRSPFNGQTSTDTQYFGPGTRLTVL.

The chain joins TRBV30 to TRBJ2-5, with D tentatively TRBD1 (6 bases). CDR3 length: 12 residues. V lost 5 bases and J 2 bases, leaving 9 bases between the germline ends. CDR1 and CDR2 from the germline V gene are GTSNPN and SVGIG (reference sequence). The CDR3 region has the DNA TGTGCCTGGGGGGGACATCAAGAGACCCAGTACTTC. Translating gives CAWGGHQETQYF.

CDR3 sequence: CASSPARGAYEQYF. Written as DNA, the CDR3 is TGTGCCAGTAGTCCAGCGAGGGGGGCCTACGAGCAGTACTTC. This chain links TRBV19 with TRBJ2-7, with D tentatively TRBD1 or TRBD2 (6 bases each). CDR3 length equals 14 residues. The V gene lost 5 bases and the J gene lost 2 bases, with 13 bases spanning the gap. Germline CDR1 LNHDA, CDR2 SQIVND (reference sequence).

V usage is TRBV24-1 and J usage is TRBJ2-7; 13 bases agree with TRBD2. Trimming took 3 bases from V and 5 from J; bases not matched to a gene: 3. The CDR3 sequence is 15 residues long. CDR1 is KGHDR, CDR2 SFDVKD, per germline. The CDR3 coding sequence is TGTGCCACCAGTGATCCCGGACTAGCGGGGGACGAGCAGTACTTC. Encoded protein: CATSDPGLAGDEQYF.

This chain links TRBV7-2 with TRBJ1-1, with a tentative D call TRBD1 (6 bases). There are 16 residues in the CDR3. CDR1 SGHTA and CDR2 FQGNSA come from the germline V gene. V was shortened by 5 bases and J by 5 bases, with 21 bases between the two germline ends. CDR3 DNA: TGTGCCAGCAGCCCACGGGGCGGGGGGGGCGAAACTGAAGCTTTCTTT. Residues: CASSPRGGGGETEAFF.